The 32 T cell receptor beta chains presented below share a single source sample, sequenced in a study of shared clonotypes between healthy human individuals. The naive CD8 subset, CD45RO-negative cells positively selected for CCR7, excluded terminally differentiated effector memory CD45RA+ cells. Profiling relied on immunoSEQ multiplex PCR, and the TCRdb table lists in-frame clones only, not all of them. The data show around 600,000 clones, with 98% seen just once and 0.3% held by the top ten. Sequencing was done on a sample of naive CD8+ T cells sorted from blood. Every receptor here comes from a man aged 30 to 45 in good health.

The chain is built from TRBV10-3 and TRBJ2-7, with D unresolved. Germline V CDR1 and CDR2: ENHRY, SYGVKD. Trimming stripped 4 bases from V and 7 bases from J, with 8 bases between. The CDR3 is made up of 11 amino acids. The CDR3 loop reads CAISVLREQYF. The CDR3 bases are TGTGCCATCAGTGTATTACGGGAGCAGTACTTC.

The chain employs TRBV7-9 and TRBJ2-5; D is perhaps TRBD1 or TRBD2 (5 bases each). The CDR3 loop spans 17 amino acids. Germline V gene data show CDR1 as SEHNR and CDR2 as FQNEAQ (reference sequence). Trimming left V 4 bases short and J 2 bases short, with 20 bases between. This CDR3 is CASSSWDRDPVQETQYF. As DNA, the CDR3 is TGTGCCAGCAGCTCCTGGGACCGGGACCCTGTGCAAGAGACCCAGTACTTC.

The chain combines TRBV14 with TRBJ2-5; 12 nucleotides align to TRBD2. CDR1 is SGHDN, CDR2 FVKESK, per germline. This CDR3 spans 18 amino acids. V gave up 4 bases and J gave up 5 bases; unmatched junction bases: 14. As DNA, the CDR3 is TGTGCCAGCAGCCCACGGCTAGCGGGAGGGCCGTATTGGGAGACCCAGTACTTC. As protein: CASSPRLAGGPYWETQYF. The entire variable domain, with the rest obtained from reference TRBV14 and TRBJ2-5, is as follows: EAGVTQFPSHSVIEKGQTVTLRCDPISGHDNLYWYRRVMGKEIKFLLHFVKESKQDESGMPNNRFLAERTGGTYSTLKVQPAELEDSGVYFCASSPRLAGGPYWETQYFGPGTRLLVL.

The count of this clone is one. J is TRBJ2-7 and V is TRBV5-6; D is possibly TRBD1 or TRBD2 (5 bases each). CDR3 length: 14 amino acids. Trimming removed 0 bases from V and 3 bases from J, with 10 bases in between. Germline V CDR1 and CDR2: SGHDT, YYEEEE. The CDR3 nucleotides are TGTGCCAGCAGCTTGGGTCAGGGAGACTACGAGCAGTACTTC. Its protein is CASSLGQGDYEQYF.

The chain employs TRBV5-4 and TRBJ2-7; 9 nucleotides line up with TRBD1. The germline gives CDR1 SGHNT, CDR2 YYREEE (reference sequence). The V segment lost 2 bases and the J segment 10 bases; nucleotides outside the gene matches: 10. The CDR3 is made up of 14 amino acids. The DNA of the CDR3 is TGTGCCAGCAGCTTACCCGGGACAGGGCGCGATCAGTACTTC. This sequence encodes CASSLPGTGRDQYF.

CDR3 coding DNA: TGTGCCAGCAGCGTAGGGATGGTTCAGCCCCAGCATTTT. Residues: CASSVGMVQPQHF. The V call is TRBV9, the J call TRBJ1-5; unclear D gene. CDR1 SGDLS and CDR2 YYNGEE come from the germline V gene. This CDR3 contains 13 residues. Trimming stripped 0 bases from V and 6 bases from J, with 7 bases between.

This clone occurred once. The CDR3 DNA reads TGTGCCAGCATTTCGCGGTCAGGGACCGACGAGCAGTACTTC. Its translation: CASISRSGTDEQYF. This rearrangement joins TRBV2 to TRBJ2-7, with D perhaps given as TRBD1 or TRBD2 (5 bases each). The germline CDR1 and CDR2 sequences are SNHLY and FYNNEI. Trimming cost V 7 bases and J 5 bases, with 18 bases left between them. CDR3 length: 14 amino acids. Combining the CDR3 with reference TRBV2 and TRBJ2-7 gives the whole variable domain EPEVTQTPSHQVTQMGQEVILRCVPISNHLYFYWYRQILGQKVEFLVSFYNNEISEKSEIFDDQFSVERPDGSNFTLKIRSTKLEDSAMYFCASISRSGTDEQYFGPGTRLTVT.

The V and J genes are TRBV10-2 and TRBJ1-5; D might be TRBD1 (6 bases). Deletions cut 2 bases from V and 7 bases from J, with 18 bases between. This CDR3 contains 16 residues. CDR1 is WSHSY, CDR2 SAAADI, per germline. The CDR3 loop is CASSESAGVLGQPQHF. CDR3 bases: TGCGCCAGCAGTGAGAGCGCAGGGGTTTTAGGCCAGCCCCAGCATTTT.

V and J are TRBV7-2 and TRBJ2-3; 7 nucleotides match TRBD1. The length of the CDR3 is 15 residues. The V gene end was trimmed by 5 bases and the J gene end by 3 bases; junction bases not matched to a gene: 8. Germline CDR1 is SGHTA and CDR2 is FQGNSA. Here the CDR3 reads CASSPATGLTDTQYF. CDR3 nucleotides: TGTGCCAGCAGCCCTGCGACAGGGTTGACAGATACGCAGTATTTT.

The V and J genes are TRBV5-8 and TRBJ1-2; TRBD1 aligns across 9 bases. The CDR3 loop spans 14 amino acids. The germline CDR1 and CDR2 sequences are SGHTS and YDEGEE. V lost 3 bases to trimming and J lost 4 bases; unmatched junction nucleotides: 4. The CDR3 DNA sequence: TGTGCCAGCAGCTGGGACAGGGCCGGCTATGGCTACACCTTC. Protein sequence: CASSWDRAGYGYTF.

This clone came up once. The chain carries TRBV6-1 and TRBJ2-7, with D possibly being TRBD2 (6 bases). The V gene's germline CDR1 is MNHNS and CDR2 SASEGT. V dropped 2 bases and J dropped 4 bases, with 12 bases sitting between them. The CDR3 consists of 14 residues. CDR3 amino acids: CASSESYGGYEQYF. The CDR3 region has the DNA TGTGCCAGCAGTGAATCGTATGGAGGGTACGAGCAGTACTTC.

This sequence joins TRBV11-2 and TRBJ2-7; 11 bases map to TRBD2. Germline CDR1 and CDR2: SGHAT and FQNNGV. J gave up 5 bases and V 4 bases, and 10 bases lay outside the gene matches. CDR3 length: 16 amino acids. CDR3 sequence: CASSSRKLAGAHEQYF. CDR3 nucleotide sequence: TGTGCCAGCAGCTCAAGGAAACTAGCGGGGGCCCACGAGCAGTACTTC.

The chain has TRBV5-1 and TRBJ2-7; a possible D gene is TRBD1 (5 bases). The CDR3 is 13 amino acids. Looked up from germline, CDR1 is SGHRS and CDR2 is YFSETQ. Trimming stripped 4 bases from V and 0 bases from J, with 8 bases between. CDR3 residues: CASSEDTSYEQYF. DNA of the CDR3: TGCGCCAGCAGCGAGGACACCTCCTACGAGCAGTACTTC. Looking up the rest from reference TRBV5-1 and TRBJ2-7 gives the full variable domain: KAGVTQTPRYLIKTRGQQVTLSCSPISGHRSVSWYQQTPGQGLQFLFEYFSETQRNKGNFPGRFSGRQFSNSRSEMNVSTLELGDSALYLCASSEDTSYEQYFGPGTRLTVT.

V is TRBV25-1 and J is TRBJ2-7; D remains ambiguous. Germline V gene data show CDR1 as MGHDK and CDR2 as SYGVNS. V shed 5 bases and J shed 4 bases, with 15 bases lying between them. CDR3 length: 14 amino acids. The CDR3 reads CASSTLGRSYEQYF. DNA of the CDR3: TGTGCCAGCAGTACACTCGGACGGAGTTACGAGCAGTACTTC.

The chain uses TRBV10-3 and TRBJ2-1; D may be TRBD2 (5 bases). CDR1 ENHRY and CDR2 SYGVKD come from the germline V gene. V was cut by 7 bases and J by 3 bases, with 10 bases left in between. The CDR3 runs 13 residues. In DNA form, the CDR3 reads TGTGCCATCAAAACTAGGGACTACAATGAGCAGTTCTTC. Residues: CAIKTRDYNEQFF.

The chain recombines TRBV28 with TRBJ1-1; D ambiguous. CDR1 is MDHEN, CDR2 SYDVKM, per germline. The CDR3 is made up of 16 amino acids. Trimming cost V 1 base and J 2 bases, with 14 bases left between them. The CDR3 bases are TGTGCCAGCAGTTTATTAGGGTGGTCCCCCAACACTGAAGCTTTCTTT. As protein: CASSLLGWSPNTEAFF.

This chain connects TRBV18 to TRBJ2-5; D remains unclear. Germline loops: CDR1 KGHSH, CDR2 LQKENI. Trimming took 2 bases from V and 3 from J, leaving 7 bases between them. The CDR3 covers 13 residues. CDR3 sequence (DNA): TGTGCCAGCTCACCAAATTCGGAAGAGACCCAGTACTTC. Translation: CASSPNSEETQYF.

The rearrangement joins TRBV11-2 to TRBJ2-7; 11 nucleotides line up with TRBD2. The CDR3 loop spans 14 amino acids. V dropped 4 bases and J dropped 4; count of bases not matched to a gene: 3. CDR1 is SGHAT and CDR2 is FQNNGV in the germline V gene. CDR3 bases: TGTGCCAGCAGCTCCGGGACTAGCGGTTACGAGCAGTACTTC. It specifies CASSSGTSGYEQYF.

This clone was counted once. V and J are TRBV11-3 and TRBJ2-7; 9 positions agree with TRBD1. From germline, CDR1 is SGHNT and CDR2 YENEEA. This CDR3 is 14 amino acids long. J gave up 3 bases and V 5 bases, and 5 bases lay outside the gene matches. The CDR3 nucleotides are TGTGCCAGCAGCGCCCGGGACAGGGACTACGAGCAGTACTTC. Amino acid sequence: CASSARDRDYEQYF.

This chain connects TRBV27 to TRBJ1-2; TRBD1 aligns across 7 bases. Germline CDR1 MNHEY, CDR2 SMNVEV (reference sequence). The CDR3 sequence is 14 residues long. Germline trimming cut 5 bases from V and 8 bases from J; bases unmatched to any gene: 11. In nucleotides, the CDR3 is TGTGCCAGCAGTGCCACAGGGGATGGGGACGGCTACACCTTC. Its protein product is CASSATGDGDGYTF.

The chain uses TRBV28 and TRBJ1-5, with D unresolved. CDR1 MDHEN and CDR2 SYDVKM come from the germline V gene. The V end lost 3 bases, the J end lost 7 bases, and 7 bases lay between the germline ends. This CDR3 region has 12 residues. Written as DNA, the CDR3 is TGTGCCAGCAGTTTCCAGGTCCAGCCCCAGCATTTT. It is translated as CASSFQVQPQHF.

The chain has TRBV19 and TRBJ2-5, with 7 bases aligning to TRBD1. CDR3 length equals 15 residues. Germline loops: CDR1 LNHDA, CDR2 SQIVND (reference sequence). V dropped 5 bases and J dropped 1; count of bases not matched to a gene: 7. The CDR3 is CASSPQTGTQETQYF. CDR3 bases: TGTGCCAGTAGTCCCCAGACAGGGACCCAAGAGACCCAGTACTTC.

The chain is built from TRBV27 and TRBJ2-7; a weak D match, TRBD1 (6 bases). Germline V CDR1 and CDR2: MNHEY, SMNVEV (reference sequence). V lost 5 bases and J 6 bases, leaving 11 bases between the germline ends. This CDR3 region has 12 residues. The CDR3 nucleotides read TGTGCCAGCAGTCAGGCCAGGGGCGAGCAGTACTTC. Residues: CASSQARGEQYF.

This chain uses TRBV4-3 with TRBJ2-1, with 9 bases aligning to TRBD1. The CDR3 loop spans 17 amino acids. The V and J ends lost 1 base and 4 bases, in that order; junction bases with no gene match: 8. The germline V gene encodes CDR1 LGHNA and CDR2 YSLEER. Here the CDR3 reads CASSQGTGTGPYNEQFF. The DNA for the CDR3 is TGCGCCAGCAGCCAAGGAACCGGGACAGGGCCTTACAATGAGCAGTTCTTC.

The J gene is TRBJ2-1, the V gene TRBV29-1, with 7 bases aligning to TRBD2. Per germline, CDR1 SQVTM and CDR2 ANQGSEA. The V and J ends lost 1 base and 0 bases, in that order; junction bases with no gene match: 6. The CDR3 loop spans 16 amino acids. The CDR3 protein is CSVEGTSDSSYNEQFF. CDR3 DNA: TGCAGCGTTGAAGGGACTAGTGATTCCTCCTACAATGAGCAGTTCTTC.

This rearrangement joins TRBV5-1 to TRBJ1-4; D unresolved. Germline V gene data show CDR1 as SGHRS and CDR2 as YFSETQ. The ends were cut back, 4 bases at V and 8 bases at J, with 15 bases in the middle. CDR3 size: 14 residues. The CDR3 DNA is TGCGCCAGCAGCCTCTCTGTTGAAGGGGAAAAACTGTTTTTT. Its translation is CASSLSVEGEKLFF.

CDR3 nucleotides: TGCGCCAGCAGCTTGACCGGGACAGGGGGCTGGTCTCATGGCTACACCTTC. Amino acid sequence: CASSLTGTGGWSHGYTF. The chain carries TRBV5-1 and TRBJ1-2; 12 bases fit TRBD1. The CDR3 is 17 amino acids. The germline CDR1 and CDR2 sequences are SGHRS and YFSETQ. The V gene end was trimmed by 1 base and the J gene end by 6 bases; junction bases not matched to a gene: 10.

A remark on this clone: At the DNA level, this CDR3 is encoded by other sequences in the same sample as well. This chain connects TRBV5-6 to TRBJ1-5; 8 bases are shared with TRBD1. The V gene's germline CDR1 is SGHDT and CDR2 YYEEEE. This CDR3 is built from 15 residues. Losses at the gene ends were 4 bases for V and 0 bases for J; bases not matched to a gene: 3. CDR3 loop: CASSTTGVSNQPQHF. In nucleotides, the CDR3 is TGTGCCAGCAGCACGACAGGGGTTAGCAATCAGCCCCAGCATTTT.

V gene TRBV7-9 combines with J gene TRBJ2-7; 8 bases match TRBD2. CDR3 length: 16 amino acids. Trimming took 6 bases from V and 0 from J; bases not matched to a gene: 10. Looked up from germline, CDR1 is SEHNR and CDR2 is FQNEAQ (reference sequence). The DNA of the CDR3 is TGTGCCAGCAGACCTTTGACTAGCGAGACCTCCTACGAGCAGTACTTC. Protein product: CASRPLTSETSYEQYF. The full variable domain, rest sourced from reference TRBV7-9 and TRBJ2-7, is DTGVSQNPRHKITKRGQNVTFRCDPISEHNRLYWYRQTLGQGPEFLTYFQNEAQLEKSRLLSDRFSAERPKGSFSTLEIQRTEQGDSAMYLCASRPLTSETSYEQYFGPGTRLTVT.

The chain couples TRBV4-1 to TRBJ1-2; 7 bases are shared with TRBD1. The CDR3 spans 16 residues. Germline lookup yields CDR1 MGHRA and CDR2 YSYEKL. The J segment lost 2 bases and the V segment lost 3 bases, leaving 9 bases of the junction unmatched. CDR3 DNA: TGCGCCAGCAGCCACGCAGGTAGACAGGGAAACTATGGCTACACCTTC. Translating it yields CASSHAGRQGNYGYTF.

The genes are TRBV28 and TRBJ2-7; D is ambiguous. Per the germline V gene, CDR1 is MDHEN and CDR2 is SYDVKM. Trimming took off 7 bases at V and 4 bases at J, with 20 bases between the two ends. The CDR3 contains 15 residues. For the CDR3, the DNA is TGTGCCAGCACTCTTGGACGCAAGTACCAATACGAGCAGTACTTC. Its protein product is CASTLGRKYQYEQYF.

The rearrangement joins TRBV15 to TRBJ1-3; D is unresolved. CDR1 LNHNV and CDR2 YYDKDF come from the germline V gene (reference sequence). The CDR3 is 15 residues long. V lost 5 bases and J 4 bases, leaving 15 bases between the germline ends. The CDR3 is CATSPSGRTGNTIYF. In DNA, the CDR3 is TGTGCCACCAGCCCCAGCGGTCGGACGGGAAACACCATATATTTT.